This T cell receptor (beta chain) was recovered during a study of blood T cell repertoires in COVID-19. The CDR3 length is 13 residues. Trimming took off 1 base at V and 4 bases at J, with 7 bases between the two ends. Authors' data handling: Amplifying reference gene primers gave estimates of nucleated cell counts. Sequencing was performed with immunoSEQ multiplex PCR; in TCRdb, only in-frame clones are kept and a portion is missing. The V and J calls and the clone size are those of that table, but D and trimming were determined from the DNA. Seen here are about 170,000 clones, under 90% observed once, and the top ten hold 12%. All enrollees were roughly 18 to 95 years old and from about two dozen US areas. Cohort allocation depended upon clinical history that participants reported.

This chain connects TRBV12-3 or TRBV12-4 to TRBJ1-2; unclear D gene. The clonotype was recovered from a man aged 50 or older who had recovered from COVID-19. The sample consisted of PBMCs or T cells enriched from blood (not recorded which). CDR3 protein: CASSLGASYGYTF. The CDR3 DNA is TGTGCCAGCAGTTTAGGGGCCTCCTATGGCTACACCTTC.